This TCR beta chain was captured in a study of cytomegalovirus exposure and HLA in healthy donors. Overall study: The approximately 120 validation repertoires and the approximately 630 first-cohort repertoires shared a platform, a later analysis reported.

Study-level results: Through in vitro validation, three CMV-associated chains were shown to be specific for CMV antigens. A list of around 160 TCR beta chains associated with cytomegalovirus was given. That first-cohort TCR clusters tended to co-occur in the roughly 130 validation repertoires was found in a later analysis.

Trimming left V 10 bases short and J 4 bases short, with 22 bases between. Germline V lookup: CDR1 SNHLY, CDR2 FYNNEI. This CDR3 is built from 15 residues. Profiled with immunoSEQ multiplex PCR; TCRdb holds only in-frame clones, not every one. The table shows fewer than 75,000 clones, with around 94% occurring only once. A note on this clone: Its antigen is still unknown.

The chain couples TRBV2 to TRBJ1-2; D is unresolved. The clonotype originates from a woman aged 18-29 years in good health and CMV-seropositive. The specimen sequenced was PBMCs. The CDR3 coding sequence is TGTGCCACCAAAGGAGAGGGCGGATGGGTCTATGGCTACACCTTC. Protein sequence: CATKGEGGWVYGYTF.